This T cell receptor beta chain was documented in a study of cytomegalovirus exposure and HLA in healthy donors. The study's findings and limits: Researchers reported in a later analysis that common viral pathogens appeared linked to several top clusters. Looking again later, the authors saw that most CMV-associated TCR beta chains seemed HLA-restricted.

The PCR used 60 Vbeta and 13 Jbeta primers. The assay was immunoSEQ multiplex PCR, and TCRdb's table has in-frame clones only and misses some. The table includes 130,000 or so clones, about four fifths detected once. V was cut by 5 bases and J by 7 bases, with 12 bases left in between. The CDR3 contains 13 residues. From germline, CDR1 is SGHTA and CDR2 FQGNSA. In its sample, this clone was seen once. What it recognizes is unknown. The origin of this receptor is a male donor in good health and CMV-seronegative. Sequenced sample: PBMCs. The chain employs TRBV7-2 and TRBJ2-1; possible D gene TRBD1, 6 bases. CDR3 bases: TGTGCCAGCAGCCTCGACAGGACGAATGAGCAGTTCTTC. Encoded protein: CASSLDRTNEQFF. The full variable domain, its missing parts supplied by reference TRBV7-2 and TRBJ2-1, is GAGVSQSPSNKVTEKGKDVELRCDPISGHTALYWYRQSLGQGLEFLIYFQGNSAPDKSGLPSDRFSAERTGGSVSTLTIQRTQQEDSAVYLCASSLDRTNEQFFGPGTRLTVL.